The T cell receptor beta chain described here comes from a study of T cells in Graves' hyperthyroidism and ophthalmopathy. Study-wide points: Blood held most thyroid clonotypes expanded above 0.001 frequency.

Trimming cost V 5 bases and J 5 bases; bases outside gene matches: 9. The germline gives CDR1 SGHNT, CDR2 YENEEA. This CDR3 is built from 15 residues. Each diagnosis drew on symptoms, thyroxine, TRAb, thyroid ultrasound and orbital computed tomography findings. PBMCs were derived from about 10 ml fresh peripheral blood. The CDR3 regions of TCR beta were amplified from RNA transcripts. HTBI primers were employed in a first-round RT-PCR of the TCR CDR3. TCRdb recomputed calls from the multiplex PCR reads with MiXCR, one row per CDR3 protein. The table records 350,000 to 400,000 distinct CDR3 sequences, under 20% of them present only once. Comments on this clonotype: Its specificity is not known.

The rearrangement uses TRBV11-3 and TRBJ2-5, with TRBD1 identical over 9 bases. Specimen: blood. This sequence was found in a young woman with Graves' hyperthyroidism. CDR3 in DNA: TGTGCCAGCAGCAGCCGGGACAGGGTAGCGGAGACCCAGTACTTC. It translates to CASSSRDRVAETQYF.